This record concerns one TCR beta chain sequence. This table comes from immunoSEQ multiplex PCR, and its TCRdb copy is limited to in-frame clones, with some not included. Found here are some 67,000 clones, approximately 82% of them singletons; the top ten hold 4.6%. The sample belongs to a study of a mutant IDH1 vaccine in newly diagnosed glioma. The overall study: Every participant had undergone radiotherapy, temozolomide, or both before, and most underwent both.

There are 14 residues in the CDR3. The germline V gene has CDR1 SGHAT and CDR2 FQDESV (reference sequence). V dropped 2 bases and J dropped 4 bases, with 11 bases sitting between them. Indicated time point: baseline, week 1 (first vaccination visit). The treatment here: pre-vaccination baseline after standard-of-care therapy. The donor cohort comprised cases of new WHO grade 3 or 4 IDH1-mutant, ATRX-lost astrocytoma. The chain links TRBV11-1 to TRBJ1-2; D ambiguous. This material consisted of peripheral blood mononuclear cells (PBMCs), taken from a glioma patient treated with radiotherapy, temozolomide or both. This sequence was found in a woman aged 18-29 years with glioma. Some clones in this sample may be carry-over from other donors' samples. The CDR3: CASSLTPTSYGYTF. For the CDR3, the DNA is TGTGCCAGCAGCTTAACCCCAACGAGCTATGGCTACACCTTC.